Here is one T cell receptor (beta chain) with its context. Its antigen is as yet unknown. TCRdb keeps only in-frame clones here, not all; method: immunoSEQ multiplex PCR. The profile covers a few million clones, with 90% to 95% appearing a single time and 0.39% taken by the ten largest. This sample was taken from a study of shared clonotypes between healthy human individuals. Study findings and constraints: Shared clonotypes: approximately 5.3% naive CD4, roughly 3.8% naive CD8, less than 2.5% memory CD4, 0.4% memory CD8. Naive subsets tended to show greater estimated richness than memory subsets.

The study drew all its donors from Caucasian adults living in Nashville, Tennessee. Both subsets, CD45RA+ naive and CD45RA-negative memory, were split from the CD4+ cells. Trimming cost V 3 bases and J 3 bases, with 14 bases left between them. CDR1 and CDR2 from the germline V gene are SEHNR and FQNEAQ (reference sequence). The CDR3 spans 15 residues. The TCR comes from a man aged 18-30 years in good health. Some clones in this sample may be carry-over from other donors' samples. The V and J genes are TRBV7-9 and TRBJ1-1; TRBD1 might be the D (5 bases). Material for sequencing was naive CD4+ T cells from PBMCs. This sample's subset: CD45RA+ positively selected. The CDR3 nucleotides are TGTGCCAGCAGCTTCAGGAAGGGGCCGCACACTGAAGCTTTCTTT. Amino acids: CASSFRKGPHTEAFF. Supplemented by reference TRBV7-9 and TRBJ1-1, the full variable domain reads DTGVSQNPRHKITKRGQNVTFRCDPISEHNRLYWYRQTLGQGPEFLTYFQNEAQLEKSRLLSDRFSAERPKGSFSTLEIQRTEQGDSAMYLCASSFRKGPHTEAFFGQGTRLTVV.